This is a list of T cell receptor beta chains from one sample in a study of cytomegalovirus exposure and HLA in healthy donors. Sequenced by immunoSEQ multiplex PCR; TCRdb stores in-frame clones only, minus some. The data contain more than 100,000 clones, around 79% of them seen just once; the ten biggest clones take up 1.3% to 1.5%. Input material: PBMCs. These receptors were collected from a woman in her 40s in good health and CMV-seronegative. Each CDR3 is given with its conserved first and last residue. D genes are given only for firm matches. Only part of the rows carry a size: once, few, many, or a class if the clone is expanded.

>TRBJ2-1|TRBV25-1|TRBD2|-
TGTGCCAGCAGTGCCACCTGGAGCGGGGGGGCTGAGCAGTTCTTC
CASSATWSGGAEQFF
>TRBJ1-2|TRBV14|TRBD1|-
TGTGCCAGCAGCCCATTCACAGGGGCGCTCTATGGCTACACCTTC
CASSPFTGALYGYTF
>TRBJ2-1|TRBV4-2|TRBD2|few
TGTGCCAGCAGCCAAGATCAGCGGGGGGGCCTTTACAATGAGCAGTTCTTC
CASSQDQRGGLYNEQFF
>TRBJ2-7|TRBV25-1|TRBD1|-
TGTGCCAGCAGGGGGGACAGTGGTGTCTCCGAGCAGTACTTC
CASRGDSGVSEQYF
>TRBJ1-4|TRBV6-4|-|-
TGTGCCAGTCCGACAGGCGGCCAGGACAGCGATCCAGGGGAGAATGAAAAACTGTTTTTT
CASPTGGQDSDPGENEKLFF
>TRBJ1-1|TRBV7-3|TRBD1|-
TGTGCCAGCAGCACAAATGACAGGGTCGGCACTGAAGCTTTCTTT
CASSTNDRVGTEAFF
>TRBJ1-1|TRBV9|TRBD1|-
TGTGCCAGCAGCGCCGGGACAGGGGGGGACACTGAAGCTTTCTTT
CASSAGTGGDTEAFF
>TRBJ2-6|TRBV5-5|TRBD1|-
TGTGCCAGCAGCTTGGACGACAGGGGGTACGGGGCCAACGTCCTGACTTTC
CASSLDDRGYGANVLTF
>TRBJ2-7|TRBV7-2|TRBD1|-
TGTGCCAGCAGCTTAGCTGGGACAGGGCTCCACGAGCAGTACTTC
CASSLAGTGLHEQYF
>TRBJ2-3|TRBV27|TRBD2|-
TGTGCCACCTCGACTAGCGGCGTAACAGATACGCAGTATTTT
CATSTSGVTDTQYF
>TRBJ1-1|TRBV7-9|-|-
TGTGCCGTGGAGGGCCAGATGAACACTGAAGCTTTCTTT
CAVEGQMNTEAFF
>TRBJ2-7|TRBV29-1|TRBD1|-
TGCAGCGTTGGGGGGACAGGGGGCTTGGGCGAGCAGTACTTC
CSVGGTGGLGEQYF
>TRBJ2-7|TRBV4-1|TRBD1|-
TGCGCCAGCAGCCGAAACACCGGGACAGGGCCCTACGAGCAGTACTTC
CASSRNTGTGPYEQYF
>TRBJ1-6|TRBV5-8|TRBD1|-
TGTGCCAGCAGCACAACAGGGGTATCCTATAATTCACCCCTCCACTTT
CASSTTGVSYNSPLHF
>TRBJ2-3|TRBV10-2|-|-
TGCGCCAGCAGCCAGGGAACCCTGACGGAAGATACGCAGTATTTT
CASSQGTLTEDTQYF
>TRBJ1-1|TRBV19|-|-
TGTGCCAGTACCCCGTTGGGAGTATGGACTGAAGCTTTCTTT
CASTPLGVWTEAFF
>TRBJ1-1|TRBV15|-|few
TGTGCCACCAGCAGAGATGAGAGAGTTCTGAACACTGAAGCTTTCTTT
CATSRDERVLNTEAFF
>TRBJ1-4|TRBV9|-|once
TGTGCCAGCAGCCCAAAATGGGGCAGGGATGAAAAACTGTTTTTT
CASSPKWGRDEKLFF
>TRBJ2-6|TRBV6-1|TRBD1|-
TGTGCCAGCAGTGGGGTCCCGGGACAGGGCTTTGGGGCCAACGTCCTGACTTTC
CASSGVPGQGFGANVLTF
>TRBJ2-7|TRBV6-1|-|-
TGTGCCAGCAGTGAATGGGACAACTACGAGCAGTACTTC
CASSEWDNYEQYF
>TRBJ2-7|TRBV7-9|TRBD2|-
TGTGCCAGCAGCTTAAATTGGGGACTAACTAACGAGCAGTACTTC
CASSLNWGLTNEQYF
>TRBJ2-1|TRBV5-1|TRBD2|-
TGCGCCAGCAGCTTAAAGCGGGGGGCCAACAATGAGCAGTTCTTC
CASSLKRGANNEQFF
>TRBJ1-2|TRBV5-6|-|-
TGTGCCGGCAGCTTGACCCTCTCTTCGGGACAAAGTTACTATGGCTACACCTTC
CAGSLTLSSGQSYYGYTF
>TRBJ1-5|TRBV28|-|few
TGTGCCAGCAGTTTAAAGGCAGGGGTGGGCAATCAGCCCCAGCATTTT
CASSLKAGVGNQPQHF
>TRBJ1-1|TRBV28|TRBD1|-
TGTGCCAGCAGTTGGACAGGGGGCATTAAATCTGAAGCTTTCTTT
CASSWTGGIKSEAFF
>TRBJ2-1|TRBV4-2|-|-
TGTGCCAGCAGCCAAGATGGCGGGACAGCCCAAATCCAGTTCTTC
CASSQDGGTAQIQFF
>TRBJ2-6|TRBV7-8|-|-
TGTGCCAGCAGCCCCGGTCACTTCACCGGGGCCAACGTCCTGACTTTC
CASSPGHFTGANVLTF
>TRBJ2-1|TRBV7-3|TRBD1|few
TGTGCCAGCAGCCACTCGAGAGGCGTCCGCAACAGGGGACCCCTACTTAACAATGAGCAGTTCTTC
CASSHSRGVRNRGPLLNNEQFF
>TRBJ2-7|TRBV28|TRBD2|-
TGTGCCAGCAGTTCCTTTAGCGGGGGGGCTTACGAGCAGTACTTC
CASSSFSGGAYEQYF
>TRBJ2-6|TRBV10-1|-|once
TGCGCCAGCAGCGCTGACAGCTCTGGGGCCAACGTCCTGACTTTC
CASSADSSGANVLTF
>TRBJ1-3|TRBV5-4|-|-
TGTGCCAGCAGCTTGGGCTCGCGCTCTGGAAACACCATATATTTT
CASSLGSRSGNTIYF
>TRBJ2-1|TRBV29-1|-|-
TGCAGCGTTGATCTAAGGGGTGCGTACAATGAGCAGTTCTTC
CSVDLRGAYNEQFF
>TRBJ2-7|TRBV5-4|TRBD2|-
TGTGCCAGCAGGACTAGCGGGAGCTACGAGCAGTACTTC
CASRTSGSYEQYF
>TRBJ2-7|TRBV2|-|-
TGTGCCAGCACCAGATCGGGGGGCCACGAGCAGTACTTC
CASTRSGGHEQYF
>TRBJ2-5|TRBV2|-|-
TGTGCCAGCCTGACAGGGAGGGAGACCCAGTACTTC
CASLTGRETQYF
>TRBJ1-1|TRBV2|-|-
TGTGCCAGCAGAAGGGCCCGGGATTTGAACACTGAAGCTTTCTTT
CASRRARDLNTEAFF
>TRBJ1-2|TRBV4-1|TRBD1|-
TGCGCCAGCAGCCAAGAGGACAGGGACTATGGCTACACCTTC
CASSQEDRDYGYTF
>TRBJ1-2|TRBV5-8|-|-
TGTGCCAGCAGCTTGGCCGTCACAGATAACTATGGCTACACCTTC
CASSLAVTDNYGYTF
>TRBJ2-3|TRBV5-1|-|-
TGCGCCAGCAGCTTGGGCGTAGATACGCAGTATTTT
CASSLGVDTQYF
>TRBJ2-1|TRBV4-2|TRBD2|-
TGTGCCAGCAGCCAAGATCGGGGGGGAATATACAATGAGCAGTTCTTC
CASSQDRGGIYNEQFF